Shown below are 22 T cell receptor beta chains from a single sample sequenced in a study of T cell responses to AZD1222 COVID-19 vaccine. Libraries were prepared by immunoSEQ multiplex PCR; TCRdb keeps only in-frame clonotypes and omits some of them. The table lists some 140,000 clones, 70% to 90% of them singletons. Sequencing was performed on peripheral blood, taken on day 0 of AZD1222 vaccination. These receptors were taken from an adult in good health.

The chain employs TRBV27 and TRBJ2-2; D ambiguous. The CDR3 is 14 amino acids. In germline, CDR1 is MNHEY, CDR2 SMNVEV (reference sequence). The V and J ends lost 5 bases and 4 bases respectively, with 11 bases between them. The CDR3 loop reads CASSHPWGTGELFF. The CDR3, as DNA: TGTGCCAGCAGTCACCCATGGGGCACCGGGGAGCTGTTTTTT.

The chain carries TRBV2 and TRBJ2-7; D assignment may be TRBD1 or TRBD2 (5 bases each). This CDR3 is built from 12 residues. V lost 7 bases to trimming and J lost 2 bases, with 9 bases between them. Germline values: CDR1 SNHLY, CDR2 FYNNEI. The CDR3 DNA sequence: TGTGCCAGCACGGGGCGCGCCTACGAGCAGTACTTC. Its translation: CASTGRAYEQYF.

The genes are TRBV7-6 and TRBJ2-7; D may match TRBD1 or TRBD2 (6 bases each). Per germline, CDR1 SGHVS and CDR2 FNYEAQ. V was trimmed by 1 base and J by 3 bases, leaving 19 bases between them. The CDR3 loop spans 17 amino acids. CDR3 residues: CASSLGWNTGAGYEQYF. CDR3 bases: TGTGCCAGCAGCTTAGGTTGGAACACGGGGGCTGGCTACGAGCAGTACTTC.

CDR3 nucleotides: TGCGCCAGCAGCTTGGGTACAGGGAACTATGGCTACACCTTC. Translation: CASSLGTGNYGYTF. The chain combines TRBV5-1 with TRBJ1-2; D is perhaps TRBD1 (6 bases). V was pared by 0 bases and J by 2 bases, with 8 bases between. This CDR3 has 14 amino acids. Germline CDR1 reads SGHRS; CDR2 reads YFSETQ. Together with reference TRBV5-1 and TRBJ1-2, the CDR3 gives the full variable domain: KAGVTQTPRYLIKTRGQQVTLSCSPISGHRSVSWYQQTPGQGLQFLFEYFSETQRNKGNFPGRFSGRQFSNSRSEMNVSTLELGDSALYLCASSLGTGNYGYTFGSGTRLTVV.

This chain links TRBV10-3 with TRBJ2-5, with D possibly matching TRBD2 (6 bases). Trimming shortened V by 5 bases and J by 6 bases, and 25 bases separated the two germline ends. The CDR3 length is 17 residues. The V gene's germline CDR1 is ENHRY and CDR2 SYGVKD. The CDR3 sequence: CAISSSVASETRKTQYF. The CDR3 DNA is TGTGCCATCAGTTCCTCGGTAGCTAGCGAGACTCGGAAGACCCAGTACTTC.

This sequence joins TRBV19 and TRBJ1-5; D call uncertain. The CDR3 covers 12 residues. Germline lookup yields CDR1 LNHDA and CDR2 SQIVND (reference sequence). Between the trimmed V and J ends, which lost 0 bases and 6 bases, there was a span of 3 bases. This chain's CDR3 is CASSIEGQPQHF. DNA for the CDR3: TGTGCCAGTAGTATAGAGGGTCAGCCCCAGCATTTT.

The gene calls are TRBV14 and TRBJ2-1; 7 bases map to TRBD1. Trimming at V came to 0 bases and at J to 8 bases, leaving 7 bases not matched to a gene. Germline CDR1 reads SGHDN; CDR2 reads FVKESK. CDR3 length: 15 residues. CDR3 coding DNA: TGTGCCAGCAGCCAAGAAAGACAGGGCTGGGATGAGCAGTTCTTC. Amino acids: CASSQERQGWDEQFF.

This clone occurred a few times. The rearrangement uses TRBV30 and TRBJ1-2; D not resolved. Trimming left V 2 bases short and J 4 bases short, with 14 bases between. CDR1 and CDR2 (germline): GTSNPN, SVGIG (reference sequence). This CDR3 has 14 residues. The CDR3 DNA sequence: TGTGCCTGGAGTCTTATCTGGGAGGGCTATGGCTACACCTTC. Translation: CAWSLIWEGYGYTF.

This clone was observed a few times. CDR3 in amino acids: CASSFNGRVSPDTQYF. The CDR3 DNA is TGTGCCAGCAGCTTCAATGGGAGGGTTAGCCCAGATACGCAGTATTTT. The J gene is TRBJ2-3, the V gene TRBV11-2; 7 bases agree with TRBD2. There are 16 residues in the CDR3. J was trimmed by 4 bases and V by 3 bases; bases with no gene match: 10. CDR1 SGHAT and CDR2 FQNNGV come from the germline V gene.

V usage is TRBV9 and J usage is TRBJ1-4, with D uncertain. The CDR3 has 14 residues. Germline CDR1 SGDLS, CDR2 YYNGEE. V lost 4 bases and J 4 bases, leaving 11 bases between the germline ends. The CDR3 bases are TGTGCCAGCAGCTCGGGGTGGGGTAATGAAAAACTGTTTTTT. Residues: CASSSGWGNEKLFF.

This clone was detected once. At one end, the junction sequence differs from germline, possibly due to a read error. The chain uses TRBV20-1 and TRBJ2-1; TRBD2 matches at 8 bases. From germline, CDR1 is DFQATT and CDR2 SNEGSKA (reference sequence). The CDR3 extends over 10 amino acids. CDR3 in amino acids: CSAKGLVVLF. The CDR3 region has the DNA TGCAGTGCTAAGGGACTAGTGGTGCTCTTC.

The J gene is TRBJ2-5, the V gene TRBV11-2, with TRBD2 as a possible D gene (6 bases). The V end was cut by 0 bases, the J end by 6 bases, with 14 bases between. CDR3 size: 15 residues. Germline loops: CDR1 SGHAT, CDR2 FQNNGV. The CDR3 is CASSLDYGSHQTQYF. In DNA, the CDR3 is TGTGCCAGCAGCTTAGATTACGGGAGTCACCAGACCCAGTACTTC.

The CDR3 DNA reads as TGTGCCAGCAGTCGGGACAGGGGCTACGAGCAGTACTTC. Protein: CASSRDRGYEQYF. This chain uses TRBV3-1 (or the pseudogene TRBV3-2) with TRBJ2-7, with 10 bases lining up with TRBD1. The CDR3 contains 13 residues. With V trimmed by 6 bases and J by 3 bases, 2 bases remained unmatched. CDR1 is LGHDT and CDR2 is YNNKEL in the germline V gene (reference sequence).

The gene calls are TRBV30 and TRBJ1-1, with D possibly being TRBD1 (6 bases). This CDR3 comprises 11 residues. The germline V gene encodes CDR1 GTSNPN and CDR2 SVGIG (reference sequence). V lost 3 bases and J 6 bases, leaving 8 bases between the germline ends. Written as DNA, the CDR3 is TGTGCCTGGAGACAGGGTCCTGAAGCTTTCTTT. Translation gives CAWRQGPEAFF.

The CDR3 reads CSASSLLPNTEAFF. CDR3 sequence (DNA): TGCAGTGCTAGTAGCCTTCTCCCGAACACTGAAGCTTTCTTT. V usage is TRBV20-1 and J usage is TRBJ1-1; D remains ambiguous. The ends were cut back, 3 bases at V and 1 base at J, with 12 bases in the middle. Germline CDR1 reads DFQATT; CDR2 reads SNEGSKA (reference sequence). CDR3 size: 14 residues.

The rearrangement links TRBV7-3 to TRBJ2-3; 13 positions match TRBD2. The CDR3 length is 17 residues. The germline gives CDR1 SGHTA, CDR2 FQGTGA. V shed 5 bases and J 6 bases; nucleotides not matched to a gene: 11. The CDR3 nucleotides read TGTGCCAGCAGCCCCCTTGGACTAGCGGGAGTGACGGATACGCAGTATTTT. Translation gives CASSPLGLAGVTDTQYF. The entire variable domain, with the rest obtained from reference TRBV7-3 and TRBJ2-3, is as follows: GAGVSQTPSNKVTEKGKYVELRCDPISGHTALYWYRQSLGQGPEFLIYFQGTGAADDSGLPNDRFFAVRPEGSVSTLKIQRTERGDSAVYLCASSPLGLAGVTDTQYFGPGTRLTVL.

The chain links TRBV5-1 to TRBJ2-1, with 8 bases that match TRBD2. CDR1 SGHRS and CDR2 YFSETQ come from the germline V gene. After removal of 0 bases from V and 4 bases from J, the junction contained 3 bases not matched to a gene. This CDR3 has 15 residues. CDR3 loop: CASSLVSGVYNEQFF. The DNA for the CDR3 is TGCGCCAGCAGCTTGGTTAGCGGGGTGTACAATGAGCAGTTCTTC.

Notes on this clone: Other DNA sequences in the sample encode the same CDR3. The V call is TRBV6-4, the J call TRBJ2-3; D is uncertain. Germline V lookup: CDR1 MRHNA, CDR2 SNTAGT. CDR3 length equals 14 residues. Trimming removed 0 bases at V and 0 bases at J, with 4 bases between. The CDR3 sequence is CASSDSSSTDTQYF. The CDR3 bases are TGTGCCAGCAGTGACTCGTCTAGCACAGATACGCAGTATTTT.

The chain has TRBV4-1 and TRBJ2-4; TRBD2 matches at 7 bases. The length of the CDR3 is 11 residues. Looked up from germline, CDR1 is MGHRA and CDR2 is YSYEKL. J gave up 12 bases and V 1 base, and 0 bases lay outside the gene matches. The CDR3 DNA reads as TGCGCCAGCAGCCAAGGGACTAGTCAGTACTTC. It codes for CASSQGTSQYF.

The chain is built from TRBV28 and TRBJ1-5; D is undetermined. The CDR3 covers 11 residues. V was pared by 3 bases and J by 9 bases, with 6 bases between. Germline loops: CDR1 MDHEN, CDR2 SYDVKM. CDR3 residues: CASSLGPPQHF. The CDR3 DNA sequence: TGTGCCAGCAGTTTGGGTCCGCCCCAGCATTTT.

J is TRBJ1-4 and V is TRBV4-3, with 9 bases matching TRBD1. Per the germline V gene, CDR1 is LGHNA and CDR2 is YSLEER. The CDR3 covers 15 residues. Losses at the gene ends were 4 bases for V and 6 bases for J; bases not matched to a gene: 6. CDR3 bases: TGCGCCAGCAGCCTACACAGGGGGCATGATGAAAAACTGTTTTTT. Translating gives CASSLHRGHDEKLFF.

This chain joins TRBV7-3 and TRBJ2-1, with 8 nucleotides matching TRBD1. The J segment lost 9 bases and the V segment lost 5 bases, leaving 6 bases of the junction unmatched. Per the germline V gene, CDR1 is SGHTA and CDR2 is FQGTGA. This CDR3 region has 13 residues. CDR3 residues: CASSMTGAGEQFF. The CDR3, as DNA: TGTGCCAGCAGCATGACAGGGGCGGGTGAGCAGTTCTTC.